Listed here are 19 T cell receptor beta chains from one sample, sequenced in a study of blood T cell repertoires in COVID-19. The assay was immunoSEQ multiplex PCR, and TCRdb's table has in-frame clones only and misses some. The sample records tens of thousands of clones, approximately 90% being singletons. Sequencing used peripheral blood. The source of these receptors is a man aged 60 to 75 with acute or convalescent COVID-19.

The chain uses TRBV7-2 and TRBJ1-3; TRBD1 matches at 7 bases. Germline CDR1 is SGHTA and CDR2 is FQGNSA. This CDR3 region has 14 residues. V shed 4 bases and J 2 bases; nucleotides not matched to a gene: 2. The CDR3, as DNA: TGTGCCAGCAGCTACAGGGGTCCTGGAAACACCATATATTTT. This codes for CASSYRGPGNTIYF.

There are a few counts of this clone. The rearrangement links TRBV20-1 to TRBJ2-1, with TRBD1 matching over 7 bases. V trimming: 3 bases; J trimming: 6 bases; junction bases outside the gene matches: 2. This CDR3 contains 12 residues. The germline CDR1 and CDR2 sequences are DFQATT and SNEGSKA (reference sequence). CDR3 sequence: CSASRDSNEQFF. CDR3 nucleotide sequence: TGCAGTGCTAGTAGGGACAGCAATGAGCAGTTCTTC.

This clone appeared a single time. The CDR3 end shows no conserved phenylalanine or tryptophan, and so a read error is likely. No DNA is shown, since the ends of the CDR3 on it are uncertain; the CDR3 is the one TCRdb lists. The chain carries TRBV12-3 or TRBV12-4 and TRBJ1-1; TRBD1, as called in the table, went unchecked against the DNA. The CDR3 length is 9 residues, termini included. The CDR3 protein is CASSLRSLG.

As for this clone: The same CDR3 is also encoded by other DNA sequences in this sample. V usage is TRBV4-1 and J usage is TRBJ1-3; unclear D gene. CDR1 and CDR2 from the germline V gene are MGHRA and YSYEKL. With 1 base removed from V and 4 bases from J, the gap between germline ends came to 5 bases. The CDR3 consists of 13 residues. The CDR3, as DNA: TGCGCCAGCAGCCAAGGCCAGGGAAACACCATATATTTT. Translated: CASSQGQGNTIYF.

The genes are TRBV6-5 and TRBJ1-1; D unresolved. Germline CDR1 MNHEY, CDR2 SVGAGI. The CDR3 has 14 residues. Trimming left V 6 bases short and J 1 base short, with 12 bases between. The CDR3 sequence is CASSQSSGNTEAFF. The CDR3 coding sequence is TGTGCCAGCAGCCAAAGCTCCGGGAACACTGAAGCTTTCTTT.

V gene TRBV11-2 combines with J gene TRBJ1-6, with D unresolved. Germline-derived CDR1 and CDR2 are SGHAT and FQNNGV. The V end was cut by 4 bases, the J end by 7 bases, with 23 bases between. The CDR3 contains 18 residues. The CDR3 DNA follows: TGTGCCAGCAGCTCTAAAGGGAGGGTTAGGGTGGAGAATTCACCCCTCCACTTT. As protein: CASSSKGRVRVENSPLHF.

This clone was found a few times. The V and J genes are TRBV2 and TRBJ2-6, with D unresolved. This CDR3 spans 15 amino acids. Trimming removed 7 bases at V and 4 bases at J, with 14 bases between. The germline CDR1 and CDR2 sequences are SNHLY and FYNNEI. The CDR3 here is CASKAAASGANVLTF. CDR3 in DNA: TGTGCCAGCAAAGCTGCCGCTTCGGGGGCCAACGTCCTGACTTTC.

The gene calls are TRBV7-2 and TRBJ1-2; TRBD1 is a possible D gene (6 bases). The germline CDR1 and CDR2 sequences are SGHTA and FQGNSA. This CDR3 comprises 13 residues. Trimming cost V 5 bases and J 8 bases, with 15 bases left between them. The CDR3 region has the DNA TGTGCCAGCAGCCCAGAAGGACAGCGGGGCTACACCTTC. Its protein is CASSPEGQRGYTF.

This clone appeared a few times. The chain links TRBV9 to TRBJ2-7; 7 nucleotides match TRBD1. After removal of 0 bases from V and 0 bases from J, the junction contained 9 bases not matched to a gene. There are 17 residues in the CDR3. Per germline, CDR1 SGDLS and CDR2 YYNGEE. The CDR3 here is CASSVASGDSYSYEQYF. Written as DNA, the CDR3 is TGTGCCAGCAGCGTAGCGTCAGGGGACAGCTACTCCTACGAGCAGTACTTC.

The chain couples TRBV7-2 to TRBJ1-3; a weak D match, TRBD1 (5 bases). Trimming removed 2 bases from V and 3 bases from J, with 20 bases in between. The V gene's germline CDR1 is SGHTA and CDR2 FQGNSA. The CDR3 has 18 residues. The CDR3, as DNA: TGTGCCAGCAGCTTACGCCACGGGGGTTCAAACGGTGGAAACACCATATATTTT. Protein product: CASSLRHGGSNGGNTIYF.

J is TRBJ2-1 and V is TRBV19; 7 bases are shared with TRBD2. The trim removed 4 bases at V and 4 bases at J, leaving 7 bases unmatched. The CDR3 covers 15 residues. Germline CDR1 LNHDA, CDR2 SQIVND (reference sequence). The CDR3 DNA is TGTGCCAGTAGTAGGGGAGGGTCCGTTTACAATGAGCAGTTCTTC. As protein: CASSRGGSVYNEQFF.

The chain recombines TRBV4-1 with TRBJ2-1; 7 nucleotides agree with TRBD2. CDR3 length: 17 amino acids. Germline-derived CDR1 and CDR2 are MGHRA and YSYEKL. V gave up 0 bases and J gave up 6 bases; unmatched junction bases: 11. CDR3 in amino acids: CASSQDLPSGPRNEQFF. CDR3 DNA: TGCGCCAGCAGCCAAGATCTTCCTAGCGGCCCTCGCAATGAGCAGTTCTTC.

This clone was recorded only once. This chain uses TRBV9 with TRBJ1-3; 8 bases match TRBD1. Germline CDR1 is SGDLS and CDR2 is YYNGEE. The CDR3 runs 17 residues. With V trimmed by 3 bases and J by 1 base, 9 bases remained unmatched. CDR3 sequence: CASSETGQGGSGNTIYF. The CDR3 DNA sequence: TGTGCCAGCAGCGAGACAGGACAGGGAGGATCTGGAAACACCATATATTTT.

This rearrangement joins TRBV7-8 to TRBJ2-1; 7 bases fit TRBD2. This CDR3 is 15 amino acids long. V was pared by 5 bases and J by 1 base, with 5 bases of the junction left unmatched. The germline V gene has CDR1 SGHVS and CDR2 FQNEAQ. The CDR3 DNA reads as TGTGCCAGCAGCCCAGCGGGACTATCCTACAATGAGCAGTTCTTC. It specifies CASSPAGLSYNEQFF. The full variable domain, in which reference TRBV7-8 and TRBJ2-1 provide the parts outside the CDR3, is GAGVSQSPRYKVAKRGQDVALRCDPISGHVSLFWYQQALGQGPEFLTYFQNEAQLDKSGLPSDRFFAERPEGSVSTLKIQRTQQEDSAVYLCASSPAGLSYNEQFFGPGTRLTVL.

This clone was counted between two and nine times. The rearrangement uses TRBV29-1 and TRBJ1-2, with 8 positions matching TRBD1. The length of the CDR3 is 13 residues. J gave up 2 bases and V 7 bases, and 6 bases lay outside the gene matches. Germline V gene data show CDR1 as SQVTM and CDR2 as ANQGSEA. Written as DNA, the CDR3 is TGCAGCGCCGACAGGGGTATGAACTATGGCTACACCTTC. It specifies CSADRGMNYGYTF.

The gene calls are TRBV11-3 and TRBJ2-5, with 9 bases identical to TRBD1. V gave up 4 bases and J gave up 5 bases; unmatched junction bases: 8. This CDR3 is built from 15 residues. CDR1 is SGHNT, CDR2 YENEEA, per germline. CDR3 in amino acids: CASSSTGGPWETQYF. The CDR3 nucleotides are TGTGCCAGCAGCTCAACAGGGGGCCCGTGGGAGACCCAGTACTTC.

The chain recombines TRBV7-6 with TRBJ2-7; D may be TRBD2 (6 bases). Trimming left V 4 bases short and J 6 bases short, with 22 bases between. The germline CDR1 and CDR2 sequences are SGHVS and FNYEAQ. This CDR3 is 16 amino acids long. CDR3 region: CASSSEGDFGPSEQYF. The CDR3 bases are TGTGCCAGCAGCTCCGAAGGGGACTTCGGCCCCTCCGAGCAGTACTTC.

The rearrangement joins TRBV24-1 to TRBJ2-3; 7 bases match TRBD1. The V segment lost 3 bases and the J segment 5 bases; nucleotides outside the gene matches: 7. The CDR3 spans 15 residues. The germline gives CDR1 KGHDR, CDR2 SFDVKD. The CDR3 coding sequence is TGTGCCACCAGTGATCCGGGACAGTCGGGAGATACGCAGTATTTT. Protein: CATSDPGQSGDTQYF.

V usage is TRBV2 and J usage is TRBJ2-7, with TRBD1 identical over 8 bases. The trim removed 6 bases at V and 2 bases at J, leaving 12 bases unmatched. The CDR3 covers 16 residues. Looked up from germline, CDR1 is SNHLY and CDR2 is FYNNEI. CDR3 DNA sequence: TGTGCCAGCAGACATTATTCCGGGACAGGAGCCTACGAGCAGTACTTC. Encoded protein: CASRHYSGTGAYEQYF.